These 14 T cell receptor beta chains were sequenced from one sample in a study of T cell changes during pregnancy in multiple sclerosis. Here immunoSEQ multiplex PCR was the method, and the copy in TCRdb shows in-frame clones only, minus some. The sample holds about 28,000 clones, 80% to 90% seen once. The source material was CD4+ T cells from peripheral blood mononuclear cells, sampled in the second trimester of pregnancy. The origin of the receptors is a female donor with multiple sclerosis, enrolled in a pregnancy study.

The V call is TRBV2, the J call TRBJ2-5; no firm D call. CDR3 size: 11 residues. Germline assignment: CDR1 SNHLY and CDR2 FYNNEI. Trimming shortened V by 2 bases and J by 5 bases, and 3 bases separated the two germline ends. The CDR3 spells CASSEYETQYF. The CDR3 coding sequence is TGTGCCAGCAGTGAATATGAGACCCAGTACTTC.

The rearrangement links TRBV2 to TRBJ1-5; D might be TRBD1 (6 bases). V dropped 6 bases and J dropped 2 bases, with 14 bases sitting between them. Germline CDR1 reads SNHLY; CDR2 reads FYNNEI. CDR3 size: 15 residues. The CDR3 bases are TGTGCCAGCAGATTACAGGGAATGGGCAATCAGCCCCAGCATTTT. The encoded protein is CASRLQGMGNQPQHF.

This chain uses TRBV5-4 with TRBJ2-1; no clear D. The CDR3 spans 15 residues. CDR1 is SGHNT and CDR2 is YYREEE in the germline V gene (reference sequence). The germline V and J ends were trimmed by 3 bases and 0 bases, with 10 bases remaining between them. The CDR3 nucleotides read TGTGCCAGCAGCTCCAGCGTAGGCTCCTACAATGAGCAGTTCTTC. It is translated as CASSSSVGSYNEQFF.

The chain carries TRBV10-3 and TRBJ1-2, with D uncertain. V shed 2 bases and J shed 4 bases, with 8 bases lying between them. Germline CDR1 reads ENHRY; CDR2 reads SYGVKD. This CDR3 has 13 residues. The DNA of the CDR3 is TGTGCCATCAGTGAGGCGGAGATCTATGGCTACACCTTC. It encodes CAISEAEIYGYTF.

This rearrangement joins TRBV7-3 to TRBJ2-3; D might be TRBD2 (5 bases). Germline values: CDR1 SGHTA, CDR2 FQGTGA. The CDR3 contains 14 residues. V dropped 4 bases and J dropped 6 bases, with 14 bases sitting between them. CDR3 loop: CASSSGLPGDTQYF. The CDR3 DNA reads TGTGCCAGCAGCTCCGGACTCCCGGGGGATACGCAGTATTTT.

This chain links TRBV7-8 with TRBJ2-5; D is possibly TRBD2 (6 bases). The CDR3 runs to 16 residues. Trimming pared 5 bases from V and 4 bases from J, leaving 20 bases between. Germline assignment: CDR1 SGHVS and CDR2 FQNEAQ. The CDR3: CASSPGVGGAPETQYF. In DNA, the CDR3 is TGTGCCAGCAGCCCGGGGGTCGGCGGGGCCCCAGAGACCCAGTACTTC.

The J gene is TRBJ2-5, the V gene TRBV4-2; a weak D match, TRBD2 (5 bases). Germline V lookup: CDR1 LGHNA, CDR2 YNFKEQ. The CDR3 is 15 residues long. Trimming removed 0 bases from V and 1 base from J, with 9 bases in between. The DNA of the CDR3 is TGTGCCAGCAGCCAAGATTGGAGGCCCCAAGAGACCCAGTACTTC. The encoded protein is CASSQDWRPQETQYF.

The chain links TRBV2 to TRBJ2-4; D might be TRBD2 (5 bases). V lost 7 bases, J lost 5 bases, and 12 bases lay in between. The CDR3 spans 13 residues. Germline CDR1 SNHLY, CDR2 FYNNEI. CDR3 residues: CASTLEAQNIQYF. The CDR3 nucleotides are TGTGCCAGCACGTTGGAGGCCCAAAACATTCAGTACTTC.

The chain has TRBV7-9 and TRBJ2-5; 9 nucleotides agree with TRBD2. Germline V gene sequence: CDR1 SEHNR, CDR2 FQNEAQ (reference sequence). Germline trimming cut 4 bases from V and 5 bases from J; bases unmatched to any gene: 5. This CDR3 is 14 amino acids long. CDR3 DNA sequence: TGTGCCAGCAGCTCGACGAGCGGGGGGGAGACCCAGTACTTC. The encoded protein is CASSSTSGGETQYF.

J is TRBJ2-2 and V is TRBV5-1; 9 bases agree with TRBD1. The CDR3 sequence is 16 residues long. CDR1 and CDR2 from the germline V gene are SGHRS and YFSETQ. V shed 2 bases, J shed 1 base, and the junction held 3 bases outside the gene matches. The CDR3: CASSFLTGGNTGELFF. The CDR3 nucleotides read TGCGCCAGCAGCTTTCTGACAGGGGGGAACACCGGGGAGCTGTTTTTT.

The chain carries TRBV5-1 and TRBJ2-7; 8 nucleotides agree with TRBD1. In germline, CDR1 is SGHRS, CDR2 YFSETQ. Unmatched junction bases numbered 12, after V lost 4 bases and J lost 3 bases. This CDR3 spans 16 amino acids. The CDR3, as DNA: TGCGCCAGCAGCCGTCAGGGGGCAGGGGTCGGCTACGAGCAGTACTTC. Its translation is CASSRQGAGVGYEQYF.

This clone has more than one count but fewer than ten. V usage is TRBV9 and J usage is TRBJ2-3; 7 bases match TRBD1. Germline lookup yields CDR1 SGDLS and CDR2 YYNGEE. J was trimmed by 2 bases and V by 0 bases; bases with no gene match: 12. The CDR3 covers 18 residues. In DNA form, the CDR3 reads TGTGCCAGCAGCGTAGGACAGGGACACCTAAGGCACACAGATACGCAGTATTTT. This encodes CASSVGQGHLRHTDTQYF.

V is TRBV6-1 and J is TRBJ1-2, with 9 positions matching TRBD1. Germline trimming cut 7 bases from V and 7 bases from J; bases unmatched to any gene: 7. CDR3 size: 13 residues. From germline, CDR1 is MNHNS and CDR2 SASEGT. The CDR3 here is CASTPTGGGGYTF. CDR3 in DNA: TGTGCCAGCACACCGACAGGGGGAGGTGGCTACACCTTC.

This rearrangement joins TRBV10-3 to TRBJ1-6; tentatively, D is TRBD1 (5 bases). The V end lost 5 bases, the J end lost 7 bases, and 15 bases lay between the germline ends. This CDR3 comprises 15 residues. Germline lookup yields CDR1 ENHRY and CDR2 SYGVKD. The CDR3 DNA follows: TGTGCCATCAGTCTGGAGGGTAGGGGAAATTCACCCCTCCACTTT. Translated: CAISLEGRGNSPLHF.